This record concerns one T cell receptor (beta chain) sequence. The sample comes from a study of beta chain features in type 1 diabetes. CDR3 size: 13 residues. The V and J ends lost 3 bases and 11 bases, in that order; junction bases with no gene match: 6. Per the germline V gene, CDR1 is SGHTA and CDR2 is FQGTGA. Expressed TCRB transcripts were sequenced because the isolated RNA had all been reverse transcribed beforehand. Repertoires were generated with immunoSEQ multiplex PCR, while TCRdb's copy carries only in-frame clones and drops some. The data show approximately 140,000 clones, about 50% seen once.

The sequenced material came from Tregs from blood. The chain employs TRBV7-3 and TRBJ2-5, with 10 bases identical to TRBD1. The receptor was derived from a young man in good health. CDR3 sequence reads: CASSFGTGDEQYF. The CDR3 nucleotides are TGTGCCAGCAGCTTCGGGACAGGGGATGAGCAGTACTTC. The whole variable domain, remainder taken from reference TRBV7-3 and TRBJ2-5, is GAGVSQTPSNKVTEKGKYVELRCDPISGHTALYWYRQSLGQGPEFLIYFQGTGAADDSGLPNDRFFAVRPEGSVSTLKIQRTERGDSAVYLCASSFGTGDEQYFGPGTRLLVL.